The 22 T cell receptor beta chains in this list originate from one sample, sequenced in a study of vaccination effects on CD4 cells after COVID-19. No antigen has been identified for these receptors. Some clones are missing from TCRdb's copy, which holds only in-frame ones; the method was immunoSEQ multiplex PCR. The repertoire consists of approximately 54,000 clones, with around 80% occurring once and the leading ten covering 2.4%. Antigen-specific CD4+ T cells were expanded (with viral peptide pools) by the ViraFEST assay ahead of sequencing. The authors isolated CD4+ T cells after around nine days of culture. Sequenced material: CD4+ T cells from PBMCs cultured with HCoV-229E spike peptides, taken before COVID-19 vaccination. The source of these receptors is a human donor who received a COVID-19 vaccine.

The chain couples TRBV5-1 to TRBJ2-2; D gene ambiguous. The CDR3 is made up of 15 amino acids. The germline V gene has CDR1 SGHRS and CDR2 YFSETQ. V gave up 1 base and J gave up 5 bases, with 12 bases separating them. CDR3 sequence: CASSLQDADTGELFF. The CDR3 nucleotides are TGCGCCAGCAGCTTGCAAGATGCAGATACCGGGGAGCTGTTTTTT. Complete variable domain (other parts from reference TRBV5-1 and TRBJ2-2): KAGVTQTPRYLIKTRGQQVTLSCSPISGHRSVSWYQQTPGQGLQFLFEYFSETQRNKGNFPGRFSGRQFSNSRSEMNVSTLELGDSALYLCASSLQDADTGELFFGEGSRLTVL.

V gene TRBV7-2 combines with J gene TRBJ2-4; D is perhaps TRBD1 or TRBD2 (5 bases each). The V and J ends lost 1 base and 4 bases respectively, with 14 bases between them. Germline CDR1 reads SGHTA; CDR2 reads FQGNSA. The CDR3 contains 16 residues. CDR3 sequence (DNA): TGTGCCAGCAGCTTAGGGGATCGGGGCAGGAAAAACATTCAGTACTTC. Its translation: CASSLGDRGRKNIQYF. The variable domain in full, completed from reference TRBV7-2 and TRBJ2-4, reads GAGVSQSPSNKVTEKGKDVELRCDPISGHTALYWYRQSLGQGLEFLIYFQGNSAPDKSGLPSDRFSAERTGGSVSTLTIQRTQQEDSAVYLCASSLGDRGRKNIQYFGAGTRLSVL.

CDR3: CASSGGQGETQYF. CDR3 sequence (DNA): TGTGCCAGCAGTGGAGGACAGGGCGAGACCCAGTACTTC. The genes are TRBV2 and TRBJ2-5, with TRBD1 matching over 8 bases. Germline loops: CDR1 SNHLY, CDR2 FYNNEI. The J segment lost 5 bases and the V segment lost 4 bases, leaving 3 bases of the junction unmatched. The CDR3 runs 13 residues.

J is TRBJ1-5 and V is TRBV21-1; TRBD1 is the table's D call and was not checked against the DNA. TRBV21-1 is given as a pseudogene. CDR3 length: 24 residues. CDR3 bases: TGTGCCAGCAGCAAAGGGGAGGGCCCTAGGCGGGTCATATATGGACAGGGCGACAATCAGCCCCAGCATTTT. This sequence encodes CASSKGEGPRRVIYGQGDNQPQHF.

This chain links TRBV19 with TRBJ1-5; tentatively, D is TRBD1 (6 bases). Trimming pared 3 bases from V and 7 bases from J, leaving 16 bases between. The CDR3 length is 15 residues. The germline V gene encodes CDR1 LNHDA and CDR2 SQIVND (reference sequence). CDR3 DNA sequence: TGTGCCAGTAGTATCCATCCAGGGGCGGGACAGCCCCAGCATTTT. Its translation is CASSIHPGAGQPQHF. Drawing the rest from reference TRBV19 and TRBJ1-5, the complete variable domain is DGGITQSPKYLFRKEGQNVTLSCEQNLNHDAMYWYRQDPGQGLRLIYYSQIVNDFQKGDIAEGYSVSREKKESFPLTVTSAQKNPTAFYLCASSIHPGAGQPQHFGDGTRLSIL.

In this sample, this clone turned up a few times. This sequence joins TRBV2 and TRBJ1-5; no clear D gene. Trimming left V 4 bases short and J 1 base short, with 5 bases between. Germline-derived CDR1 and CDR2 are SNHLY and FYNNEI. The CDR3 has 13 residues. The CDR3 sequence is CASSGQSNQPQHF. In DNA, the CDR3 is TGTGCCAGCAGTGGACAAAGCAATCAGCCCCAGCATTTT.

The CDR3 sequence: CASSLFLIGAYGYTF. DNA for the CDR3: TGTGCCAGCAGTTTATTTCTCATCGGGGCCTATGGCTACACCTTC. The chain couples TRBV28 to TRBJ1-2; D may be TRBD1 (5 bases). The V and J ends lost 1 base and 4 bases respectively, with 13 bases between them. The V gene's germline CDR1 is MDHEN and CDR2 SYDVKM. The CDR3 sequence is 15 residues long.

This clone came up once. The chain links TRBV6-2 or TRBV6-3 to TRBJ1-2; unclear D gene. There are 15 residues in the CDR3. Germline loops: CDR1 MNHEY, CDR2 SVGEGT. The V end was cut by 5 bases, the J end by 4 bases, with 17 bases between. In DNA form, the CDR3 reads TGTGCCAGCAGTCCCCGGGGAGGGAGCGGCTATGGCTACACCTTC. It specifies CASSPRGGSGYGYTF.

The chain recombines TRBV27 with TRBJ2-2; TRBD2 might be the D (6 bases). This CDR3 is 14 amino acids long. Germline CDR1 and CDR2: MNHEY and SMNVEV (reference sequence). V shed 5 bases and J shed 6 bases, with 13 bases lying between them. The CDR3 sequence is CASSAGLSAGELFF. The CDR3 DNA follows: TGTGCCAGCAGTGCGGGACTCTCAGCCGGGGAGCTGTTTTTT.

This clone was counted between two and nine times. V gene TRBV3-1 (or the pseudogene TRBV3-2) combines with J gene TRBJ1-1; no clear D. Germline V gives CDR1 LGHDT, CDR2 YNNKEL (reference sequence). Trimming pared 2 bases from V and 0 bases from J, leaving 7 bases between. The CDR3 sequence is 14 residues long. The CDR3 protein is CASSQYRMNTEAFF. DNA for the CDR3: TGTGCCAGCAGCCAATACCGCATGAACACTGAAGCTTTCTTT.

This clone was recorded a few times. The chain is built from TRBV15 and TRBJ1-6; TRBD1 matches 8 bases. Losses at the gene ends were 6 bases for V and 7 bases for J; bases not matched to a gene: 5. The length of the CDR3 is 14 residues. Germline V lookup: CDR1 LNHNV, CDR2 YYDKDF (reference sequence). For the CDR3, the DNA is TGTGCCACCAGACAGGGGGTTAACAATTCACCCCTCCACTTT. Protein sequence: CATRQGVNNSPLHF.

The V and J genes are TRBV7-3 and TRBJ1-1; D perhaps matches TRBD1 (6 bases). The CDR3 is made up of 13 amino acids. Trimming stripped 5 bases from V and 1 base from J, with 8 bases between. The germline V gene encodes CDR1 SGHTA and CDR2 FQGTGA. CDR3 DNA: TGTGCCAGCAGCACGGGACAGAACACTGAAGCTTTCTTT. Residues: CASSTGQNTEAFF. The full variable domain, its missing parts supplied by reference TRBV7-3 and TRBJ1-1, is GAGVSQTPSNKVTEKGKYVELRCDPISGHTALYWYRQSLGQGPEFLIYFQGTGAADDSGLPNDRFFAVRPEGSVSTLKIQRTERGDSAVYLCASSTGQNTEAFFGQGTRLTVV.

This chain joins TRBV7-9 and TRBJ2-2; tentatively, D is TRBD1 or TRBD2 (6 bases each). The CDR3 has 15 residues. Trimming removed 5 bases from V and 3 bases from J, with 13 bases in between. Germline V gives CDR1 SEHNR, CDR2 FQNEAQ (reference sequence). The DNA of the CDR3 is TGTGCCAGCAGCCCTAAGGGGGGAGACACCGGGGAGCTGTTTTTT. Amino acid sequence: CASSPKGGDTGELFF.

This clone came up a few times. The chain couples TRBV7-2 to TRBJ1-2; D uncertain. CDR1 and CDR2 (germline): SGHTA, FQGNSA. Trimming took 4 bases from V and 2 from J, leaving 11 bases between them. The CDR3 extends over 14 amino acids. In DNA, the CDR3 is TGTGCCAGCAGCTCCCTGACACGGAACTATGGCTACACCTTC. This codes for CASSSLTRNYGYTF.

This rearrangement joins TRBV5-1 to TRBJ1-1; 7 nucleotides line up with TRBD1. V gave up 5 bases and J gave up 0 bases; unmatched junction bases: 7. Germline lookup yields CDR1 SGHRS and CDR2 YFSETQ. CDR3 length: 15 residues. The CDR3 nucleotides are TGCGCCAGCAGTTCAGGGGGAGCCATGAACACTGAAGCTTTCTTT. Residues: CASSSGGAMNTEAFF.

This rearrangement joins TRBV27 to TRBJ2-3; tentatively, D is TRBD1 or TRBD2 (6 bases each). V shed 6 bases and J shed 9 bases, with 25 bases lying between them. CDR3 length equals 16 residues. CDR1 is MNHEY and CDR2 is SMNVEV in the germline V gene (reference sequence). CDR3 bases: TGTGCCAGCAGCCCTAGGATAGGGGGGACGGGAGTGACGCAGTATTTT. Translation gives CASSPRIGGTGVTQYF.

The chain uses TRBV14 and TRBJ1-2; perhaps TRBD1 as D (5 bases). Germline loops: CDR1 SGHDN, CDR2 FVKESK. There are 14 residues in the CDR3. With 1 base removed from V and 4 bases from J, the gap between germline ends came to 10 bases. CDR3 region: CASSQVGPRYGYTF. The DNA of the CDR3 is TGTGCCAGCAGCCAAGTGGGACCTCGCTATGGCTACACCTTC.

The chain joins TRBV5-1 to TRBJ2-1; 7 bases match TRBD1. The CDR3 runs to 15 residues. CDR1 SGHRS and CDR2 YFSETQ come from the germline V gene. Trimming removed 0 bases from V and 5 bases from J; junction bases left unmatched: 5. CDR3 region: CASSLAGTVNNEQFF. CDR3 nucleotides: TGCGCCAGCAGCTTGGCTGGGACAGTTAACAATGAGCAGTTCTTC.

V is TRBV18 and J is TRBJ1-5; D ambiguous. Looked up from germline, CDR1 is KGHSH and CDR2 is LQKENI. This CDR3 comprises 13 residues. Deletions cut 4 bases from V and 3 bases from J, with 7 bases between. The CDR3 sequence is CASSRQDNQPQHF. CDR3 nucleotide sequence: TGTGCCAGCTCACGGCAGGACAATCAGCCCCAGCATTTT. The variable domain in full, completed from reference TRBV18 and TRBJ1-5, reads NAGVMQNPRHLVRRRGQEARLRCSPMKGHSHVYWYRQLPEEGLKFMVYLQKENIIDESGMPKERFSAEFPKEGPSILRIQQVVRGDSAAYFCASSRQDNQPQHFGDGTRLSIL.

The chain combines TRBV6-6 with TRBJ2-3, with 9 bases identical to TRBD2. Per germline, CDR1 MNHNY and CDR2 SVGAGI (reference sequence). Trimming cost V 4 bases and J 6 bases; bases outside gene matches: 11. There are 16 residues in the CDR3. CDR3 nucleotides: TGTGCCAGCAGTTTAGAAGGGACTAGCCAAGTGGATACGCAGTATTTT. It specifies CASSLEGTSQVDTQYF.

The chain employs TRBV9 and TRBJ1-2; a weak D match, TRBD1 (6 bases). CDR1 and CDR2 from the germline V gene are SGDLS and YYNGEE. This CDR3 comprises 20 residues. Between the trimmed V and J ends, which lost 0 bases and 0 bases, there was a span of 24 bases. This CDR3 reads CASSVVPTGTTRKTNYGYTF. In DNA, the CDR3 is TGTGCCAGCAGCGTAGTCCCAACAGGGACCACCAGGAAGACTAACTATGGCTACACCTTC.

The chain employs TRBV5-4 and TRBJ1-2; 7 nucleotides match TRBD1. From germline, CDR1 is SGHNT and CDR2 YYREEE (reference sequence). The CDR3 loop spans 13 amino acids. The V gene end was trimmed by 0 bases and the J gene end by 4 bases; junction bases not matched to a gene: 0. For the CDR3, the DNA is TGTGCCAGCAGCTTGGACAGGGGCTATGGCTACACCTTC. It encodes CASSLDRGYGYTF. The variable domain in full, with the rest retrieved from reference TRBV5-4 and TRBJ1-2, is ETGVTQSPTHLIKTRGQQVTLRCSSQSGHNTVSWYQQALGQGPQFIFQYYREEENGRGNFPPRFSGLQFPNYSSELNVNALELDDSALYLCASSLDRGYGYTFGSGTRLTVV.